A selection of T cell receptor beta chains follows, all from one sample in a study of shared clonotypes between healthy human individuals. The repertoire was sequenced with immunoSEQ multiplex PCR; TCRdb's copy has only in-frame clones and lacks some. The sample shows about 2 million clones, about 94% of them seen only once. Sequenced material: naive CD8+ T cells sorted from blood. These receptors were taken from a man in his late teens or twenties in good health. CDR3s include the opening cysteine and the closing phenylalanine or tryptophan. The D gene is left open where the match is weak.

D gene: NA; V gene: TRBV27; CDR3 protein: CASSPLEDGQMSYTF
D gene: NA; V gene: TRBV6-1; CDR3 protein: CASSDRYSYEQYF
D gene: NA; V gene: TRBV5-6; CDR3 protein: CASSFTFFVDGYTF
D gene: NA; V gene: TRBV9; CDR3 protein: CASSVDSMNTEAFF
D gene: NA; V gene: TRBV27; CDR3 protein: CASSLFSGDTEAFF
D gene: NA; V gene: TRBV7-2; CDR3 protein: CASSLDGGWNTGELFF
D gene: TRBD1; V gene: TRBV4-2; CDR3 protein: CASSRYPQGAEEGQPQHF
D gene: NA; V gene: TRBV11-2; CDR3 protein: CASSLGWDYSYEQYF
D gene: NA; V gene: TRBV10-2; CDR3 protein: CASSAGLVYEQYF
D gene: NA; V gene: TRBV6-5; CDR3 protein: CASAIGISYEQYF
D gene: TRBD1; V gene: TRBV4-3; CDR3 protein: CASSQADRGYEQYF
D gene: NA; V gene: TRBV6-6; CDR3 protein: CASSYSIGLPNQPQHF
D gene: TRBD1; V gene: TRBV7-9; CDR3 protein: CASSLVISGQGSYEQYF
D gene: NA; V gene: TRBV5-6; CDR3 protein: CASSVELNGYTF
D gene: NA; V gene: TRBV16; CDR3 protein: CASSQSQVGKLFF
D gene: NA; V gene: TRBV27; CDR3 protein: CASSFYSYEQYF
D gene: NA; V gene: TRBV7-9; CDR3 protein: CASSFAGNNEQYF
D gene: NA; V gene: TRBV13; CDR3 protein: CASSLQGGSYNEQFF
D gene: NA; V gene: TRBV15; CDR3 protein: CATSPTGHQNTEAFF
D gene: NA; V gene: TRBV6-1; CDR3 protein: CASSLDSYEQYF
D gene: NA; V gene: TRBV30; CDR3 protein: CAWSFASGTEAFF
D gene: TRBD1; V gene: TRBV6-5; CDR3 protein: CASSFTGEFLYNEQFF